This passage covers 14 T cell receptor beta chains from one sample sequenced in a study of blood T cell repertoires in COVID-19. Assay: immunoSEQ multiplex PCR; the TCRdb copy retains only in-frame clones and omits some. The profile shows under 300,000 clones, approximately 80% of them singletons. The sequenced material came from peripheral blood. These receptors were obtained from an elderly woman with active or convalescent COVID-19.

This chain connects TRBV25-1 to TRBJ2-7; D unresolved. With 8 bases removed from V and 6 bases from J, the gap between germline ends came to 11 bases. The CDR3 is 11 amino acids. Germline V lookup: CDR1 MGHDK, CDR2 SYGVNS. The CDR3 reads CASVGFSEQYF. DNA for the CDR3: TGTGCCAGCGTCGGGTTCTCCGAGCAGTACTTC.

The CDR3 DNA sequence: TGTGCCAGCAGCTTGTATGTGAGTCAGGGTTCCAATCAGCCCCAGCATTTT. This sequence encodes CASSLYVSQGSNQPQHF. The V call is TRBV5-5, the J call TRBJ1-5; D is possibly TRBD1 (5 bases). The germline gives CDR1 SGHKS, CDR2 YYEKEE (reference sequence). The CDR3 totals 17 residues. The ends were cut back, 1 base at V and 3 bases at J, with 17 bases in the middle.

The count of this clone is one. The chain links TRBV30 to TRBJ1-2; D is unresolved. Germline CDR1 and CDR2: GTSNPN and SVGIG (reference sequence). V was shortened by 0 bases and J by 7 bases, with 18 bases between the two germline ends. CDR3 size: 15 residues. The CDR3 here is CAWSVGPRGYGGYTF. The CDR3 nucleotides are TGTGCCTGGAGTGTAGGCCCCAGAGGGTATGGTGGCTACACCTTC.

The gene calls are TRBV7-2 and TRBJ2-5, with 7 bases aligning to TRBD2. CDR3 length: 17 amino acids. The germline V gene has CDR1 SGHTA and CDR2 FQGNSA. Unmatched junction bases numbered 11, after V lost 2 bases and J lost 2 bases. The CDR3: CASSLWGEGAWQETQYF. In nucleotides, the CDR3 is TGTGCCAGCAGCTTATGGGGGGAGGGAGCGTGGCAAGAGACCCAGTACTTC. The full variable domain, with the rest looked up from reference TRBV7-2 and TRBJ2-5, is GAGVSQSPSNKVTEKGKDVELRCDPISGHTALYWYRQSLGQGLEFLIYFQGNSAPDKSGLPSDRFSAERTGGSVSTLTIQRTQQEDSAVYLCASSLWGEGAWQETQYFGPGTRLLVL.

The genes are TRBV6-5 and TRBJ1-2, with D hard to call. V gave up 6 bases and J gave up 0 bases, with 14 bases separating them. The germline gives CDR1 MNHEY, CDR2 SVGAGI. This CDR3 has 15 amino acids. The CDR3: CASRPGSVTNYGYTF. The DNA of the CDR3 is TGTGCCAGCAGGCCGGGTTCAGTCACTAACTATGGCTACACCTTC.

This rearrangement joins TRBV18 to TRBJ1-2; perhaps TRBD1 as D (5 bases). V lost 2 bases to trimming and J lost 4 bases, with 11 bases between them. This CDR3 has 14 amino acids. Germline V gene sequence: CDR1 KGHSH, CDR2 LQKENI. The CDR3 spells CASSPLGVGYGYTF. CDR3 bases: TGTGCCAGCTCACCATTAGGGGTCGGCTATGGCTACACCTTC.

The chain couples TRBV7-9 to TRBJ1-2; a weak D match, TRBD1 (5 bases). The germline V gene encodes CDR1 SEHNR and CDR2 FQNEAQ (reference sequence). The CDR3 spans 14 residues. V gave up 1 base and J gave up 3 bases, with 9 bases separating them. CDR3 in amino acids: CASSLESGHYGYTF. The DNA for the CDR3 is TGTGCCAGCAGCTTAGAGTCAGGGCACTATGGCTACACCTTC.

V usage is TRBV4-2 and J usage is TRBJ1-5; possibly TRBD1 for D (6 bases). Germline V gene data show CDR1 as LGHNA and CDR2 as YNFKEQ. Trimming stripped 3 bases from V and 0 bases from J, with 15 bases between. The CDR3 covers 17 residues. CDR3 amino acids: CASSQILRQDSNQPQHF. As DNA, the CDR3 is TGTGCCAGCAGCCAGATATTGAGACAGGATAGCAATCAGCCCCAGCATTTT.

The rearrangement links TRBV18 to TRBJ1-1; tentatively, D is TRBD1 (5 bases). Trimming removed 4 bases from V and 1 base from J, with 16 bases in between. The V gene's germline CDR1 is KGHSH and CDR2 LQKENI. This CDR3 is 16 amino acids long. The CDR3 here is CASSQMGQVGNTEAFF. In DNA form, the CDR3 reads TGTGCCAGCTCACAAATGGGGCAGGTCGGGAACACTGAAGCTTTCTTT.

CDR3 nucleotide sequence: TGTGCCAGCAGAGAACAGGGGGGAACTAATGAAAAACTGTTTTTT. It encodes CASREQGGTNEKLFF. This chain uses TRBV28 with TRBJ1-4; 8 bases are a match to TRBD1. Trimming took 6 bases from V and 1 from J; bases not matched to a gene: 4. CDR1 is MDHEN and CDR2 is SYDVKM in the germline V gene. The CDR3 consists of 15 residues.

The chain employs TRBV2 and TRBJ1-1, with TRBD1 as a possible D gene (5 bases). This CDR3 has 15 amino acids. Trimming cost V 3 bases and J 1 base, with 12 bases left between them. Germline values: CDR1 SNHLY, CDR2 FYNNEI. CDR3 amino acids: CASSDRGTGNTEAFF. The CDR3, as DNA: TGTGCCAGCAGTGATAGGGGAACAGGGAACACTGAAGCTTTCTTT.

This clone has only a few counts. The V gene is TRBV18, the J gene TRBJ2-1, with D perhaps matching TRBD1 (5 bases). V was cut by 6 bases and J by 3 bases, with 15 bases left in between. The V gene's germline CDR1 is KGHSH and CDR2 LQKENI. The CDR3 consists of 15 residues. The CDR3 DNA follows: TGTGCCAGCTCCCCGCGTCAGGGTGTCTACAATGAGCAGTTCTTC. As protein: CASSPRQGVYNEQFF. Looking up the rest from reference TRBV18 and TRBJ2-1 gives the full variable domain: NAGVMQNPRHLVRRRGQEARLRCSPMKGHSHVYWYRQLPEEGLKFMVYLQKENIIDESGMPKERFSAEFPKEGPSILRIQQVVRGDSAAYFCASSPRQGVYNEQFFGPGTRLTVL.

The rearrangement uses TRBV2 and TRBJ2-1, with 9 bases matching TRBD2. Germline CDR1 reads SNHLY; CDR2 reads FYNNEI. J lost 7 bases, V lost 2 bases, and 6 bases had no gene match. The CDR3 is 15 amino acids. The CDR3 reads CASSELAGVGNEQFF. CDR3 coding DNA: TGTGCCAGCAGTGAATTAGCGGGAGTCGGAAATGAGCAGTTCTTC.

The chain couples TRBV3-1 (or the pseudogene TRBV3-2) to TRBJ1-2; no reliable D call. This CDR3 spans 15 amino acids. In germline, CDR1 is LGHDT, CDR2 YNNKEL (reference sequence). Trimming left V 3 bases short and J 4 bases short, with 15 bases between. CDR3 bases: TGTGCCAGCAGCCAGGCCAGAGGTGGAGGCTATGGCTACACCTTC. This encodes CASSQARGGGYGYTF.